The 12 T cell receptor beta chains presented below share a single source sample, sequenced in a study of cytomegalovirus exposure and HLA in healthy donors. The PCR contained 60 Vbeta and 13 Jbeta primers. The repertoire was sequenced with immunoSEQ multiplex PCR; TCRdb's copy has only in-frame clones and lacks some. The sample holds about 87,000 clones; about four fifths are singletons and the top ten take roughly 3.8%. Sequences were obtained from PBMCs. The receptor set was obtained from a middle-aged woman in good health and CMV-seronegative.

The sample holds a few counts of this clone. The V call is TRBV2, the J call TRBJ1-1; possibly TRBD1 for D (5 bases). Germline values: CDR1 SNHLY, CDR2 FYNNEI. Trimming shortened V by 6 bases and J by 7 bases, and 18 bases separated the two germline ends. This CDR3 comprises 14 residues. The CDR3 loop is CASRDSRGPREAFF. The DNA for the CDR3 is TGTGCCAGCAGAGATTCAAGGGGCCCTCGTGAAGCTTTCTTT. Combining the CDR3 with reference TRBV2 and TRBJ1-1 gives the whole variable domain EPEVTQTPSHQVTQMGQEVILRCVPISNHLYFYWYRQILGQKVEFLVSFYNNEISEKSEIFDDQFSVERPDGSNFTLKIRSTKLEDSAMYFCASRDSRGPREAFFGQGTRLTVV.

V gene TRBV6-4 combines with J gene TRBJ1-1; no reliable D call. Between the trimmed V and J ends, which lost 4 bases and 0 bases, there was a span of 6 bases. The CDR3 is 13 residues long. Germline V gives CDR1 MRHNA, CDR2 SNTAGT. The CDR3 reads CASSVTMNTEAFF. The CDR3 nucleotides read TGTGCCAGCAGTGTGACTATGAACACTGAAGCTTTCTTT.

The chain joins TRBV2 to TRBJ1-2; TRBD1 is a possible D gene (5 bases). This CDR3 contains 13 residues. CDR1 SNHLY and CDR2 FYNNEI come from the germline V gene. V was shortened by 8 bases and J by 1 base, with 11 bases between the two germline ends. CDR3 sequence (DNA): TGTGCCAGCGGCATGACAGTTAACTATGGCTACACCTTC. Translated: CASGMTVNYGYTF.

For this clone: The same CDR3 also results from other DNA sequences found in this sample. This chain connects TRBV5-5 to TRBJ1-5; weak D call: TRBD1 (5 bases). The CDR3 has 16 residues. The V and J ends lost 4 bases and 0 bases respectively, with 14 bases between them. Germline CDR1 is SGHKS and CDR2 is YYEKEE (reference sequence). The CDR3 loop is CASSPLGGDSNQPQHF. The CDR3 nucleotides read TGTGCCAGCAGCCCACTGGGGGGGGATAGCAATCAGCCCCAGCATTTT.

The chain carries TRBV19 and TRBJ2-7; 7 nucleotides agree with TRBD1. V was pared by 9 bases and J by 3 bases, with 8 bases of the junction left unmatched. The germline CDR1 and CDR2 sequences are LNHDA and SQIVND (reference sequence). There are 13 residues in the CDR3. This CDR3 reads CASARGQIYEQYF. The CDR3 DNA is TGTGCCAGCGCCCGGGGACAGATCTACGAGCAGTACTTC. The whole variable domain, filled in from reference TRBV19 and TRBJ2-7, reads DGGITQSPKYLFRKEGQNVTLSCEQNLNHDAMYWYRQDPGQGLRLIYYSQIVNDFQKGDIAEGYSVSREKKESFPLTVTSAQKNPTAFYLCASARGQIYEQYFGPGTRLTVT.

The chain couples TRBV14 to TRBJ1-6, with a tentative D call TRBD1 (6 bases). The V gene lost 1 base and the J gene lost 8 bases, with 15 bases spanning the gap. The germline V gene encodes CDR1 SGHDN and CDR2 FVKESK. The CDR3 is 16 residues long. Here the CDR3 reads CASSQVWGQGDSPLHF. The CDR3 DNA reads TGTGCCAGCAGCCAAGTTTGGGGACAAGGGGATTCACCCCTCCACTTT.

The chain combines TRBV7-9 with TRBJ2-1, with 8 bases identical to TRBD1. The CDR3 spans 14 residues. V lost 1 base, J lost 4 bases, and 0 bases stayed unmatched. CDR1 and CDR2 (germline): SEHNR, FQNEAQ (reference sequence). CDR3 loop: CASSLGQGYNEQFF. The DNA of the CDR3 is TGTGCCAGCAGCTTAGGACAGGGGTACAATGAGCAGTTCTTC.

V is TRBV30 and J is TRBJ1-5; perhaps TRBD1 as D (6 bases). The CDR3 spans 14 residues. V lost 5 bases to trimming and J lost 1 base, with 12 bases between them. CDR1 and CDR2 (germline): GTSNPN, SVGIG (reference sequence). The CDR3 is CAWSTGTSNQPQHF. The DNA for the CDR3 is TGTGCCTGGTCAACCGGGACAAGCAATCAGCCCCAGCATTTT.

The chain recombines TRBV7-8 with TRBJ1-6; D gene uncertain. With 3 bases removed from V and 11 bases from J, the gap between germline ends came to 17 bases. Per germline, CDR1 SGHVS and CDR2 FQNEAQ. This CDR3 has 15 amino acids. The CDR3 loop is CASSFSQEGIAPLHF. The CDR3 DNA is TGTGCCAGCAGCTTCTCGCAGGAGGGCATCGCACCCCTCCACTTT. Full variable domain (outside the CDR3, taken from reference TRBV7-8 and TRBJ1-6): GAGVSQSPRYKVAKRGQDVALRCDPISGHVSLFWYQQALGQGPEFLTYFQNEAQLDKSGLPSDRFFAERPEGSVSTLKIQRTQQEDSAVYLCASSFSQEGIAPLHFGNGTRLTVT.

This clone was seen only a few times. J is TRBJ2-7 and V is TRBV6-5, with 7 bases aligning to TRBD2. The trim removed 10 bases at V and 7 bases at J, leaving 13 bases unmatched. This CDR3 has 13 amino acids. Germline V lookup: CDR1 MNHEY, CDR2 SVGAGI. In nucleotides, the CDR3 is TGTGCCACCGAGCGGGGCCAGCCCCGAGAGCAGTACTTC. This translates into CATERGQPREQYF.

The chain is built from TRBV4-2 and TRBJ2-3, with 7 positions matching TRBD1. The CDR3 is made up of 16 amino acids. Germline CDR1 reads LGHNA; CDR2 reads YNFKEQ. After removal of 3 bases from V and 4 bases from J, the junction contained 10 bases not matched to a gene. CDR3 sequence (DNA): TGTGCCAGCAGCCAGCAACAGGGGTTAAAGGCAGATACGCAGTATTTT. Encoded protein: CASSQQQGLKADTQYF.

This clone is medium-sized within its sample. The V call is TRBV6-1, the J call TRBJ2-6; D possibly corresponds to TRBD2 (6 bases). There are 15 residues in the CDR3. V was cut by 7 bases and J by 0 bases, with 10 bases left in between. Per germline, CDR1 MNHNS and CDR2 SASEGT. The CDR3 coding sequence is TGTGCCAGCACGCCGGGGGACTCTGGGGCCAACGTCCTGACTTTC. Amino acids: CASTPGDSGANVLTF.